This T cell receptor (beta chain) was captured in a study of blood T cells in healthy people across ages. A second PCR, run for roughly 6 to 11 cycles, used a sample-barcoded 5' primer plus a J-beta primer mix. TCRdb reprocessed the 5' RACE reads with MiXCR, giving one entry per CDR3 protein. Of about 780,000 distinct CDR3 sequences listed, about 45% were seen once; the top ten hold 15% to 20%. This CDR3 comprises 13 residues. The germline V gene encodes CDR1 KGHDR and CDR2 SFDVKD. The V and J ends lost 5 bases and 9 bases respectively, with 13 bases between them. In regard to this clonotype: The antigen is unknown.

Study-level results: A strong correlation was found between TCR beta diversity and the percentage of naive T cells. The lack of PBMC sorting stopped any conclusive naive versus antigen-experienced comparison.

V and J are TRBV24-1 and TRBJ2-1; tentatively, D is TRBD2 (5 bases). This sequence originates from an elderly man in good health. The sequenced sample consisted of blood. CDR3 sequence: CATSGTSSGEQFF. The CDR3 DNA sequence: TGTGCCACCAGTGGCACTAGTTCCGGTGAGCAGTTCTTC.